Listed below are T cell receptor beta chains from one sample, sequenced in a study of STAT5B mutations in CD4+ large granular lymphocyte leukemia. The table came from immunoSEQ multiplex PCR; TCRdb's copy has only in-frame clones and leaves some out. The sample has some 20,000 clones; 78% are singletons. Sample: CD4+ T cells from blood buffy coats. Receptor source: a human donor in good health. Each CDR3 is given with its conserved first and last residue. The D gene is left open where the match is weak. A clone size is listed for some rows: how often the clone was seen (once, few, many), or a class if it is expanded.

V gene: TRBV19
D gene: .
clone size: .
J gene: TRBJ2-7
CDR3 protein: CASSIGGGAAEQYF
CDR3 DNA: TGTGCCAGTAGTATAGGTGGGGGGGCTGCCGAGCAGTACTTC

V gene: TRBV7-9
D gene: .
clone size: .
J gene: TRBJ1-5
CDR3 protein: CASSGGGDSQPQHF
CDR3 DNA: TGTGCCAGCAGCGGGGGCGGGGATTCCCAGCCCCAGCATTTT

V gene: TRBV18
D gene: .
clone size: .
J gene: TRBJ2-2
CDR3 protein: CASSIRAPRGTNTGELFF
CDR3 DNA: TGTGCCAGCTCAATAAGGGCCCCCAGGGGCACGAACACCGGGGAGCTGTTTTTT

V gene: TRBV19
D gene: .
clone size: .
J gene: TRBJ2-7
CDR3 protein: CASSMGSSPIYEQYF
CDR3 DNA: TGTGCCAGTAGTATGGGATCATCTCCAATCTACGAGCAGTACTTC

V gene: TRBV5-1
D gene: .
clone size: .
J gene: TRBJ2-1
CDR3 protein: CASSLSGDGYNEQFF
CDR3 DNA: TGCGCCAGCAGCTTGTCAGGGGACGGCTACAATGAGCAGTTCTTC

V gene: TRBV7-2
D gene: .
clone size: once
J gene: TRBJ2-1
CDR3 protein: CASSLSASQPYNEQFF
CDR3 DNA: TGTGCCAGCAGCTTATCGGCTAGCCAACCCTACAATGAGCAGTTCTTC

V gene: TRBV7-2
D gene: .
clone size: .
J gene: TRBJ2-3
CDR3 protein: CASSRSVGTDTQYF
CDR3 DNA: TGTGCCAGCAGTCGTAGCGTGGGGACAGATACGCAGTATTTT

V gene: TRBV5-4
D gene: TRBD1
clone size: .
J gene: TRBJ1-4
CDR3 protein: CASSLQGTNEKLFF
CDR3 DNA: TGTGCCAGCAGCTTACAGGGGACTAATGAAAAACTGTTTTTT

V gene: TRBV4-1
D gene: .
clone size: .
J gene: TRBJ2-7
CDR3 protein: CASSQELSGLYEQYF
CDR3 DNA: TGCGCCAGCAGCCAAGAGCTTAGCGGCTTATACGAGCAGTACTTC

V gene: TRBV18
D gene: .
clone size: .
J gene: TRBJ2-1
CDR3 protein: CASSLNRGGSYNEQFF
CDR3 DNA: TGTGCCAGCTCACTCAACAGGGGAGGCTCCTACAATGAGCAGTTCTTC

V gene: TRBV6-5
D gene: TRBD1
clone size: once
J gene: TRBJ1-5
CDR3 protein: CASRGTGGNQPQHF
CDR3 DNA: TGTGCCAGCAGGGGGACAGGCGGCAATCAGCCCCAGCATTTT

V gene: TRBV28
D gene: TRBD1
clone size: .
J gene: TRBJ1-1
CDR3 protein: CASSFGRGLVTEAFF
CDR3 DNA: TGTGCCAGCAGTTTTGGCAGGGGGCTTGTCACTGAAGCTTTCTTT

V gene: TRBV6-5
D gene: .
clone size: .
J gene: TRBJ2-7
CDR3 protein: CASSYPTGPGSYEQYF
CDR3 DNA: TGTGCCAGCAGTTACCCGACGGGGCCTGGCTCCTACGAGCAGTACTTC

V gene: TRBV7-8
D gene: .
clone size: .
J gene: TRBJ2-1
CDR3 protein: CASSLQVHNEQFF
CDR3 DNA: TGTGCCAGCAGTTTACAGGTACACAATGAGCAGTTCTTC

V gene: TRBV7-9
D gene: .
clone size: .
J gene: TRBJ1-2
CDR3 protein: CASSLEATINYGYTF
CDR3 DNA: TGTGCCAGCAGCTTAGAGGCTACAATCAACTATGGCTACACCTTC

V gene: TRBV7-9
D gene: .
clone size: once
J gene: TRBJ2-1
CDR3 protein: CASRRASPNEQFF
CDR3 DNA: TGTGCCAGCCGAAGGGCCTCACCGAATGAGCAGTTCTTC

V gene: TRBV18
D gene: TRBD1
clone size: .
J gene: TRBJ1-4
CDR3 protein: CASSPTRGGPRSNEKLFF
CDR3 DNA: TGTGCCAGCTCACCCACCAGGGGGGGGCCGCGGTCTAATGAAAAACTGTTTTTT